One and the same sample provided the 27 T cell receptor beta chains below, sequenced in a study of a mutant IDH1 vaccine in newly diagnosed glioma. The sample's time point: week 5, during vaccination. Every single dose of the vaccine, 300 ug of mutant IDH1 20-mer peptide, came with topical imiquimod. No antigens are known for them. TCRdb keeps only in-frame clones here, not all; method: immunoSEQ multiplex PCR. The table shows approximately 24,000 clones, with approximately 80% occurring only once. This specimen consisted of PBMCs, obtained from a glioma patient whose treatment included an IDH1 peptide vaccine. The receptor set was obtained from a man in his forties or fifties with glioma.

In this sample, this clone turned up a few times. V and J are TRBV25-1 and TRBJ1-5; D gene unclear. Germline CDR1 and CDR2: MGHDK and SYGVNS. There are 13 residues in the CDR3. V lost 2 bases and J lost 0, with 2 bases in between. The CDR3 DNA follows: TGTGCCAGCAGTGAACTTAGCAATCAGCCCCAGCATTTT. This translates into CASSELSNQPQHF.

This clone was seen a handful of times. The chain links TRBV6-5 to TRBJ1-1, with D possibly matching TRBD1 (6 bases). CDR1 is MNHEY, CDR2 SVGAGI, per germline. The CDR3 consists of 16 residues. Trimming cost V 4 bases and J 0 bases, with 15 bases left between them. The CDR3 coding sequence is TGTGCCAGCAGTTCCCCTCACGACAGGATGAACACTGAAGCTTTCTTT. Its protein product is CASSSPHDRMNTEAFF.

DNA of the CDR3: TGCAGCGTGGAGAGTGGGATATCCTACGAGCAGTACTTC. Its translation: CSVESGISYEQYF. V and J are TRBV29-1 and TRBJ2-7; D remains ambiguous. The CDR3 is 13 amino acids. In germline, CDR1 is SQVTM, CDR2 ANQGSEA. V was cut by 6 bases and J by 1 base, with 13 bases left in between.

The chain links TRBV4-1 to TRBJ1-4; D is ambiguous. Trimming stripped 0 bases from V and 2 bases from J, with 10 bases between. CDR3 size: 16 residues. The germline V gene has CDR1 MGHRA and CDR2 YSYEKL. The CDR3 loop reads CASSQEGAGTNEKLFF. In DNA form, the CDR3 reads TGCGCCAGCAGCCAAGAAGGTGCCGGGACTAATGAAAAACTGTTTTTT.

J is TRBJ2-2 and V is TRBV9, with TRBD1 as a possible D gene (6 bases). V was trimmed by 4 bases and J by 4 bases, leaving 11 bases between them. From germline, CDR1 is SGDLS and CDR2 YYNGEE. This CDR3 comprises 14 residues. CDR3 sequence: CASSLGQSTGELFF. In nucleotides, the CDR3 is TGTGCCAGCAGCTTGGGACAAAGCACCGGGGAGCTGTTTTTT.

The V call is TRBV19, the J call TRBJ2-6, with TRBD1 as a possible D gene (5 bases). The length of the CDR3 is 16 residues. V lost 3 bases and J lost 0, with 9 bases in between. Germline loops: CDR1 LNHDA, CDR2 SQIVND (reference sequence). CDR3 sequence (DNA): TGTGCCAGTAGTATGACAGACAGCTCTGGGGCCAACGTCCTGACTTTC. It encodes CASSMTDSSGANVLTF.

This rearrangement joins TRBV6-1 to TRBJ2-1; D gene unclear. Per the germline V gene, CDR1 is MNHNS and CDR2 is SASEGT. Between the trimmed V and J ends, which lost 7 bases and 0 bases, there was a span of 10 bases. This CDR3 contains 14 residues. The CDR3 DNA reads as TGTGCCAGCATGGAGTGGAGCTCCTACAATGAGCAGTTCTTC. Its translation: CASMEWSSYNEQFF.

The chain joins TRBV11-3 to TRBJ2-3; 7 nucleotides match TRBD1. The CDR3 has 16 amino acids. Germline V CDR1 and CDR2: SGHNT, YENEEA. Trimming took 4 bases from V and 1 from J; bases not matched to a gene: 8. The CDR3 sequence: CASSSRGTGGTDTQYF. CDR3 nucleotide sequence: TGTGCCAGCAGCTCTAGAGGAACAGGGGGCACAGATACGCAGTATTTT.

The chain is built from TRBV7-9 and TRBJ2-2; D not resolved. The germline CDR1 and CDR2 sequences are SEHNR and FQNEAQ (reference sequence). This CDR3 comprises 16 residues. The V end lost 6 bases, the J end lost 1 base, and 15 bases lay between the germline ends. This CDR3 reads CASSSHQDRNTGELFF. The CDR3 nucleotides are TGTGCCAGCAGTTCCCATCAGGATAGGAACACCGGGGAGCTGTTTTTT.

J is TRBJ2-3 and V is TRBV7-8; no firm D call. This CDR3 region has 14 residues. Germline V gene sequence: CDR1 SGHVS, CDR2 FQNEAQ. V lost 4 bases, J lost 1 base, and 9 bases lay in between. The CDR3 sequence is CASSSPAGTDTQYF. For the CDR3, the DNA is TGTGCCAGCAGCTCCCCGGCGGGCACAGATACGCAGTATTTT. Combining the CDR3 with reference TRBV7-8 and TRBJ2-3 gives the whole variable domain GAGVSQSPRYKVAKRGQDVALRCDPISGHVSLFWYQQALGQGPEFLTYFQNEAQLDKSGLPSDRFFAERPEGSVSTLKIQRTQQEDSAVYLCASSSPAGTDTQYFGPGTRLTVL.

Here the CDR3 DNA reads TGTGCCAGCAGCTTGGTAATAGGACAGGGAGATGGCTACACCTTC. Its protein is CASSLVIGQGDGYTF. The chain combines TRBV13 with TRBJ1-2; 8 bases map to TRBD1. Germline CDR1 is PRHDT and CDR2 is FYEKMQ (reference sequence). The CDR3 spans 15 residues. J gave up 6 bases and V 3 bases, and 9 bases lay outside the gene matches.

The chain joins TRBV7-8 to TRBJ1-1, with TRBD1 as a possible D gene (5 bases). The CDR3 has 13 residues. Trimming shortened V by 10 bases and J by 4 bases, and 16 bases separated the two germline ends. CDR1 is SGHVS and CDR2 is FQNEAQ in the germline V gene. The CDR3 DNA reads as TGTGCCACCTACCTTATCCAGGGCACTGAAGCTTTCTTT. It specifies CATYLIQGTEAFF.

This chain links TRBV10-2 with TRBJ1-1, with a possible D match to TRBD1 (5 bases). Trimming removed 4 bases from V and 6 bases from J, with 12 bases in between. The germline gives CDR1 WSHSY, CDR2 SAAADI. This CDR3 region has 13 residues. For the CDR3, the DNA is TGCGCCAGCAGTGCAGGGTTACGGGCTGAAGCTTTCTTT. It codes for CASSAGLRAEAFF.

The CDR3 loop is CASSKGLAVQETQYF. In DNA form, the CDR3 reads TGTGCCAGCAGTAAGGGACTAGCGGTTCAAGAGACCCAGTACTTC. The chain carries TRBV6-1 and TRBJ2-5; 11 nucleotides align to TRBD2. The CDR3 loop spans 15 amino acids. Germline values: CDR1 MNHNS, CDR2 SASEGT. The V gene end was trimmed by 5 bases and the J gene end by 2 bases; junction bases not matched to a gene: 4.

In nucleotides, the CDR3 is TGTGCCAGCAGCGTAGGTGTGGCCACTAACTATGGCTACACCTTC. Protein product: CASSVGVATNYGYTF. V gene TRBV9 combines with J gene TRBJ1-2; D remains ambiguous. In germline, CDR1 is SGDLS, CDR2 YYNGEE. There are 15 residues in the CDR3. Trimming pared 0 bases from V and 0 bases from J, leaving 9 bases between.

The CDR3 loop reads CASSYSKVTEAFF. In DNA, the CDR3 is TGTGCCAGCAGTTACTCGAAGGTGACTGAAGCTTTCTTT. J is TRBJ1-1 and V is TRBV6-5; D call uncertain. This CDR3 region has 13 residues. Germline assignment: CDR1 MNHEY and CDR2 SVGAGI. Trimming left V 0 bases short and J 5 bases short, with 7 bases between.

V and J are TRBV6-6 and TRBJ2-4, with 10 bases fitting TRBD1. The V gene end was trimmed by 5 bases and the J gene end by 7 bases; junction bases not matched to a gene: 5. The germline V gene has CDR1 MNHNY and CDR2 SVGAGI (reference sequence). This CDR3 contains 14 residues. CDR3 region: CASSTPGQGNIQYF. In DNA form, the CDR3 reads TGTGCCAGCAGTACACCGGGACAGGGGAACATTCAGTACTTC.

The V and J genes are TRBV29-1 and TRBJ1-2; D call uncertain. This CDR3 is 12 amino acids long. V was shortened by 2 bases and J by 8 bases, with 12 bases between the two germline ends. The germline gives CDR1 SQVTM, CDR2 ANQGSEA. CDR3 nucleotides: TGCAGCGTTGAAATTTATTCCCGCGGCTACACCTTC. Residues: CSVEIYSRGYTF.

The chain joins TRBV7-9 to TRBJ2-2; D is unresolved. This CDR3 spans 13 amino acids. Germline V CDR1 and CDR2: SEHNR, FQNEAQ (reference sequence). V dropped 1 base and J dropped 8 bases, with 8 bases sitting between them. CDR3 sequence reads: CASSLESDGELFF. The DNA for the CDR3 is TGTGCCAGCAGCTTAGAGAGCGATGGGGAGCTGTTTTTT.

This clone was seen only a few times. This rearrangement joins TRBV19 to TRBJ1-1; possible D gene TRBD1, 5 bases. Trimming cost V 4 bases and J 6 bases, with 15 bases left between them. Germline CDR1 is LNHDA and CDR2 is SQIVND (reference sequence). The CDR3 has 14 residues. The CDR3 DNA is TGTGCCAGTAGTACCAGGCGACAGCACGCTGAAGCTTTCTTT. Its translation is CASSTRRQHAEAFF.

The rearrangement links TRBV6-5 to TRBJ1-1; D gene ambiguous. The CDR3 is 13 residues long. Germline CDR1 is MNHEY and CDR2 is SVGAGI. V was trimmed by 5 bases and J by 0 bases, leaving 7 bases between them. CDR3 residues: CASSRHMNTEAFF. CDR3 DNA sequence: TGTGCCAGCAGTCGTCATATGAACACTGAAGCTTTCTTT.

The chain is built from TRBV27 and TRBJ2-2; 7 bases line up with TRBD1. The CDR3 totals 14 residues. CDR1 and CDR2 (germline): MNHEY, SMNVEV (reference sequence). The J segment lost 2 bases and the V segment lost 4 bases, leaving 1 base of the junction unmatched. CDR3 region: CASSWDRNTGELFF. CDR3 coding DNA: TGTGCCAGCAGTTGGGACAGAAACACCGGGGAGCTGTTTTTT.

This chain links TRBV19 with TRBJ1-2; the match to TRBD1 covers 8 bases. The trim removed 8 bases at V and 8 bases at J, leaving 10 bases unmatched. Germline-derived CDR1 and CDR2 are LNHDA and SQIVND (reference sequence). The CDR3 loop spans 13 amino acids. The CDR3 protein is CASDGWQGAGYTF. The DNA for the CDR3 is TGTGCCAGTGACGGGTGGCAGGGGGCAGGCTACACCTTC.

The chain has TRBV16 and TRBJ1-5; TRBD1 is a possible D gene (5 bases). The germline V gene has CDR1 KGHSY and CDR2 FQNENV. The CDR3 totals 16 residues. V lost 4 bases, J lost 5 bases, and 18 bases lay in between. Here the CDR3 reads CASSLLRSQGDQPQHF. CDR3 nucleotides: TGTGCCAGCAGCCTCCTGCGGTCGCAGGGAGATCAGCCCCAGCATTTT.

The gene calls are TRBV19 and TRBJ2-3, with TRBD2 identical over 8 bases. CDR1 is LNHDA and CDR2 is SQIVND in the germline V gene (reference sequence). The CDR3 contains 16 residues. The junction had 11 bases not matched to a gene; V was cut back by 3 bases and J by 6 bases. CDR3 sequence reads: CASSMWLAGSGDTQYF. Written as DNA, the CDR3 is TGTGCCAGTAGTATGTGGCTAGCGGGTTCAGGGGATACGCAGTATTTT. Complete variable domain (other parts from reference TRBV19 and TRBJ2-3): DGGITQSPKYLFRKEGQNVTLSCEQNLNHDAMYWYRQDPGQGLRLIYYSQIVNDFQKGDIAEGYSVSREKKESFPLTVTSAQKNPTAFYLCASSMWLAGSGDTQYFGPGTRLTVL.

The chain carries TRBV11-3 and TRBJ1-3; D gene unclear. Between the trimmed V and J ends, which lost 2 bases and 0 bases, there was a span of 20 bases. Germline-derived CDR1 and CDR2 are SGHNT and YENEEA. CDR3 length equals 19 residues. The chain's CDR3 is CASSLYGPGRVVSGNTIYF. The CDR3 coding sequence is TGTGCCAGCAGCTTATATGGACCTGGGAGGGTGGTCTCTGGAAACACCATATATTTT. Together with reference TRBV11-3 and TRBJ1-3, the CDR3 gives the full variable domain: EAGVVQSPRYKIIEKKQPVAFWCNPISGHNTLYWYLQNLGQGPELLIRYENEEAVDDSQLPKDRFSAERLKGVDSTLKIQPAELGDSAVYLCASSLYGPGRVVSGNTIYFGEGSWLTVV.

This chain uses TRBV4-3 with TRBJ1-1; tentatively, D is TRBD1 (5 bases). V was cut by 0 bases and J by 4 bases, with 9 bases left in between. Germline CDR1 and CDR2: LGHNA and YSLEER. This CDR3 has 14 amino acids. The CDR3, as DNA: TGCGCCAGCAGCCAAGATAAGGGGATCACTGAAGCTTTCTTT. Its translation is CASSQDKGITEAFF.